This T cell receptor (beta chain) was recorded in a study of shared clonotypes between healthy human individuals. V was shortened by 4 bases and J by 0 bases, with 11 bases between the two germline ends. The germline CDR1 and CDR2 sequences are SGDLS and YYNGEE. The CDR3 sequence is 15 residues long. In this sample, this clone turned up once. TCRdb's table, derived via immunoSEQ multiplex PCR, lists solely in-frame clones and lacks some. The sample includes about 2.3 million clones, approximately 95% of them seen just once. This TCR derives from a man aged 18 to 29 in good health. Some clones in this sample may be carry-over from other donors' samples. The sample consisted of naive CD4+ T cells from PBMCs. The subset denotes: CD45RA+ positively selected. The rearrangement joins TRBV9 to TRBJ2-1, with D tentatively TRBD1 or TRBD2 (6 bases each). In DNA, the CDR3 is TGTGCCAGCAGCTGGGGGGCGAGCTCCTACAATGAGCAGTTCTTC. This sequence encodes CASSWGASSYNEQFF.